This T cell receptor beta chain was obtained from a study of technical replicates of blood from several donors. This table comes from immunoSEQ multiplex PCR, and its TCRdb copy is limited to in-frame clones, with some not included. The sample consists of approximately 87,000 clones, 94% of them appearing once. The V end lost 5 bases, the J end lost 3 bases, and 15 bases lay between the germline ends. CDR3 length equals 15 residues. Germline CDR1 MNHEY, CDR2 SMNVEV (reference sequence). Material for sequencing was T cells isolated from PBMCs. This sequence was found in a human donor in good health. The chain employs TRBV27 and TRBJ2-3; D is possibly TRBD2 (6 bases). DNA of the CDR3: TGTGCCAGCAGTGTAGGGACTTTGGGGACAGATACGCAGTATTTT. It is translated as CASSVGTLGTDTQYF.